This T cell receptor (beta chain) was obtained from a study of blood T cells in healthy people across ages (dated by TCRdb to the mid-2010s). With regard to the full study: Template switching captured roughly one uniquely barcoded TCR beta cDNA molecule per two T cells in model experiments. Age-related changes in TCR beta repertoire diversity were measured in the study by deep sequencing normalized with unique cDNA molecular identifiers. The donors were divided into four age groups: young (average approximately 16 years), middle-aged (about 40), aged (approximately 62) and long-lived (82). For two donors (one aged 18 to 29 and one aged 80 or older), the study analyzed two additional independent replicas of 1 million unique cDNA reads from the same blood draw. Study-level results and caveats: Since profiling was done on bulk unsorted PBMCs, naive and antigen-experienced compartments could not be conclusively compared. The long-lived group showed more naive CD4+ T cells, fewer expanded clones and increased TCR diversity than the aged group, suggesting age selection. There was a strong correlation between observed TCR beta diversity and the percentage of naive T cells measured by flow cytometry. Observed TCR beta diversity per million T cells fell roughly linearly with age, and a significant reduction was already apparent by age approximately 41. Total diversity estimates from one million sequenced T cells were considered lower bounds and underestimates. The CMV infection status of donors was not known, potentially confounding age-related changes in expanded clonotypes.

Looking up the germline V gene yields CDR1 SGHRS and CDR2 YFSETQ. Trimming leaves V shorter by 4 bases and J shorter by 3 bases, with the junction holding 12 bases beyond the gene matches. The CDR3 contains 18 residues, cysteine and phenylalanine counted. CDR3 DNA is the only sequence kept; it has 54 bases, read in frame from the first base. Library preparation employed 5' RACE. TCRdb names Illumina HiSeq 2500 as the instrument used. The second PCR ran for roughly 7 to 12 cycles and used a J-beta primer mix along with a sample-barcoded 5' primer. A unique molecular identifier was introduced onto each TCR beta cDNA molecule by a template-switch 5' adaptor carrying 12 random nucleotides. Each sample yielded at least 3 million CDR3-containing paired-end reads. All of the RNA was converted into first-strand cDNA using the Mint cDNA synthesis kit, with a TRBC-specific oligonucleotide serving as the primer. Following uracil-DNA glycosylase treatment, a first 18-cycle PCR with universal primers M1SS and BC2_uni_R was performed on all cDNA. The source study handled its data this way. For normalization, 1 million high-quality reads were randomly selected from each sample, with every read carrying a distinct molecular identifier. Instead of being binned into consensus sequences, reads with shared molecular identifiers were discarded. MiTCR, run with a Q25 quality threshold and the strictest error-elimination algorithm, handled CDR3 identification, clonotype clustering and error correction. A nonparametric unseen species model with Euler transformation was used to estimate lower-bound total TCR beta diversity. Starting from the raw public reads, TCRdb applied fastp trimming at Q25, assembled clones with MiXCR and retained in-frame beta chains. Merged by CDR3 protein, the rows form single entries marked with the most common genes and DNA. The V and J calls and clone size are TCRdb's, not the authors'. The sample table holds fewer than 1,200,000 distinct CDR3 sequences, of which around 27% were seen once. Of the sample, approximately 0.71% is held by the ten largest clones.

Points on this clonotype: Its antigen remains undetermined. No much larger clone exists at a distance of one base, and base qualities are not known.

Systemically healthy Caucasian individuals from Russia, some 40 in total and aged about 6 to 90 years, were included as donors. Ten milliliters of peripheral blood were collected from each donor into EDTA-treated Vacutainer tubes. Ficoll-Paque density-gradient centrifugation was used to isolate PBMCs, with at least 7 million obtained per sample. Trizol reagent was used to extract total RNA from the PBMCs, yielding at least 6 micrograms per sample. Naive CD45RAhigh/CD27high T cell percentages were measured by flow cytometry on a PBMC aliquot from every donor. These data were also reused for a study on T cells of mothers and their children. The second source states: Nine systemically healthy Caucasian individuals served as donors, namely three mothers together with their six children. cDNA synthesis consumed the entire amount of extracted RNA, loaded at approximately 1.6 ug RNA in each 15 ul reaction. Sample barcodes and 2-4 random nucleotides were added via the M1S primer in the second PCR. Over 8 million TCR beta CDR3 reads came from each mother, compared with several million reads from each child. Thymic selection similarly shapes TCR recombination output in related and unrelated pairs, with minor effect from inherited differences. Related mother-child pairs always showed normalized repertoire overlap that was slightly higher than in unrelated mother-child pairs, though the difference was never significant. With a sensitivity of around 97 clones per million clonotypes, no persistent microchimeric T cell clones were detected. In the study, deep NGS was used to compare the TCR beta repertoires of mothers and children, and features distinguishing related mother-child pairs from unrelated individuals were sought. Mothers averaged about 37 +/- 4 years of age and children averaged about 10 +/- 4 years. Libraries were sequenced on Illumina HiSeq 2000 with 100+100 nt paired-end reads after adapter ligation with NEBNext reagents. To prevent cross-contamination, the mother and child libraries were prepared one month apart and sequenced in separate runs. Between roughly 450,000 and 2,000,000 distinct TCR beta clonotypes were identified per donor. Naive TCR beta clonotypes were estimated from low-frequency clonotypes matched to each donor's FACS-determined naive share, without sorting.

The rearrangement combines TRBV5-1 with TRBJ2-2; TRBD2 lines up with 10 middle nucleotides. The sequenced sample consisted of blood. The source is a girl aged 2 to 10 in good health. The DNA reads as follows: TGCGCCAGCAGCCCGGGGGCCCTAGCGGGAGTTGACACCGGGGAGCTGTTTTTT. Its translation reads: CASSPGALAGVDTGELFF. This CDR3, with the reference TRBV5-1 and TRBJ2-2 proteins standing in past its ends, gives the full variable domain KAGVTQTPRYLIKTRGQQVTLSCSPISGHRSVSWYQQTPGQGLQFLFEYFSETQRNKGNFPGRFSGRQFSNSRSEMNVSTLELGDSALYLCASSPGALAGVDTGELFFGEGSRLTVL.